A selection of T cell receptor beta chains follows, all from one sample in a study of neurological immune-mediated disorders. TCRdb analysed the 5' RACE reads with MiXCR anew, one entry per CDR3 protein. This sample has some 22,000 distinct CDR3 sequences, with 15% to 20% found just once. Sequencing was carried out using CD8+ T cells from blood. The receptors shown here come from a woman aged 18-29 years with multiple sclerosis. Each CDR3 is given with its conserved first and last residue. A D gene is named only where the DNA matches it firmly. Some rows mark clone size as missing; the rest say once, few, many or name a class of expanded clone.

j_call clone_size cdr3_length v_call d_call cdr3_nt cdr3_aa
TRBJ1-4 many 14 TRBV28 . TGTGCCAGCAGTTTATTACAGAATAATGAAAAACTGTTTTTT CASSLLQNNEKLFF
TRBJ1-1 . 16 TRBV13 . TGTGCCAGCAGCTTAGAGGTTACAGACCGGAACACTGAAGCTTTCTTT CASSLEVTDRNTEAFF
TRBJ1-4 many 16 TRBV5-1 . TGCGCCAGCACCCTGCCAGGTGGACGGACTAATGAAAAACTGTTTTTT CASTLPGGRTNEKLFF
TRBJ2-2 many 13 TRBV24-1 TRBD1 TGTGCCACGGGACAGCCGAACACCGGGGAGCTGTTTTTT CATGQPNTGELFF
TRBJ1-5 many 16 TRBV4-1 . TGCGCCAGCAGCCAAGAGGGGGCAGGGATGGGGCAGCCCCAGCATTTT CASSQEGAGMGQPQHF
TRBJ2-5 many 15 TRBV28 . TGTGCCAGCAGTTTATCCCCGAACCCGGGGGAGACCCAGTACTTC CASSLSPNPGETQYF
TRBJ2-2 many 16 TRBV5-1 . TGCGCCAGCAGCTTGTGGCCAGCCACGAACACCGGGGAGCTGTTTTTT CASSLWPATNTGELFF
TRBJ1-5 once 15 TRBV20-1 TRBD1 TGCAGTGCTATCGGACAGGGGGCCGGTAATCAGCCCCAGCATTTT CSAIGQGAGNQPQHF
TRBJ1-1 medium-sized 12 TRBV2 . TGTGCCAGCAGTAAACAGTATACTGAAGCTTTCTTT CASSKQYTEAFF
TRBJ2-6 few 16 TRBV6-2/TRBV6-3 . TGTGCCAGCAGTTCCGAAGGGGGCTCTGGGGCCAACGTCCTGACTTTC CASSSEGGSGANVLTF
TRBJ2-7 many 15 TRBV5-1 TRBD2 TGCGCCAGCAGCCCGGGGAGCGGGGGGGTCTACGAGCAGTACTTC CASSPGSGGVYEQYF
TRBJ1-4 few 12 TRBV7-2 . TGTGCCAGCAGCTTGCACCGAGAGCAACTGTTTTTT CASSLHREQLFF
TRBJ2-7 many 13 TRBV3-1 . TGTGCCAGCAGCCAAGAACCCTTCTACGAGCAGTACTTC CASSQEPFYEQYF
TRBJ1-3 many 17 TRBV7-9 . TGTGCCAGCAGTCCTACCGTGACACGGAGATCTGGAAACACCATATATTTT CASSPTVTRRSGNTIYF
TRBJ2-3 . 14 TRBV13 TRBD1 TGTGCCAGCAAAACAGGGGTTAGCACAGATACGCAGTATTTT CASKTGVSTDTQYF
TRBJ2-5 many 15 TRBV7-9 . TGTGCCAGCAGCTTATCATACGGGGAGTGGGAGACCCAGTACTTC CASSLSYGEWETQYF
TRBJ2-5 many 12 TRBV5-1 . TGCGCCAGCAGCTCTGGTGTAGAGACCCAGTACTTC CASSSGVETQYF
TRBJ2-7 many 16 TRBV20-1 . TGCAGTGCTAGAGATGCTACGTGGGGACCCTCCTACGAGCAGTACTTC CSARDATWGPSYEQYF
TRBJ2-7 . 13 TRBV10-3 . TGTGCCATCGGTCACAGGCTCGAATACGAGCAGTACTTC CAIGHRLEYEQYF
TRBJ2-2 many 14 TRBV6-6 . TGTGCCAGCAGTTATGAGGCAGGCACCGGGGAGCTGTTTTTT CASSYEAGTGELFF
TRBJ2-3 many 14 TRBV7-2 . TGTGCCAGCAGCCCTCAGCGGGGCACAGATACGCAGTATTTT CASSPQRGTDTQYF
TRBJ1-5 many 14 TRBV7-9 . TGTGCCAGCAGCCCAGGGACACTTAATCAGCCCCAGCATTTT CASSPGTLNQPQHF
TRBJ2-1 many 18 TRBV2 TRBD1 TGTGCCAGCACCCTAAACTGGGACAGGGACAGCTCCTACAATGAGCAGTTCTTC CASTLNWDRDSSYNEQFF
TRBJ1-1 . 11 TRBV2 . TGTGCCAGCTTACGGGACAATCAAGCTTTCTTT CASLRDNQAFF
TRBJ2-1 . 16 TRBV20-1 . TGCAGTGCTATGACTCGGGACGCGAGAAGGTACAATGAGCAGTTCTTC CSAMTRDARRYNEQFF
TRBJ2-7 . 12 TRBV28 . TGTGCCATCCGGGACACAAGACACGAGCAGTACTTC CAIRDTRHEQYF
TRBJ2-1 medium-sized 16 TRBV5-6 . TGTGCCAGCAGCTACGCTAGGACGCTTACCTACAATGAGCAGTTCTTC CASSYARTLTYNEQFF
TRBJ2-1 few 11 TRBV5-1 . TGCGCCAGCAGCTTGCTGAATGAGCAGTTCTTC CASSLLNEQFF
TRBJ2-3 many 20 TRBV5-1 . TGCGCCAGCAGCTTGGCGGAAGGCTTCTTTTCTCAGTCGGGCACAGATACGCAGTATTTT CASSLAEGFFSQSGTDTQYF
TRBJ1-1 medium-sized 13 TRBV4-1 . TGCGCCAGCAGCCACCGTCTAGTTGAAACGGCTTTCTTT CASSHRLVETAFF
TRBJ2-4 many 17 TRBV15 . TGTGCCACCAGCAGAGATCCGAAGGACAGCCACAAAAACATTCAGTACTTC CATSRDPKDSHKNIQYF
TRBJ1-6 . 14 TRBV20-1 . TGCAGTGCAGAGGGGAGCTCCTATAATTCACCCCTCCACTTT CSAEGSSYNSPLHF
TRBJ2-1 many 14 TRBV20-1 . TGCAGTGCTAGACCCAGTGGCTTGGGCAATGAGCAGTTCTTC CSARPSGLGNEQFF
TRBJ2-3 many 14 TRBV9 . TGTGCCAGCAGCGTAGGCAGGGGAACAGATACGCAGTATTTT CASSVGRGTDTQYF
TRBJ1-4 . 14 TRBV5-1 TRBD1 TGCGCCAGCAGCCCGGGACAGTTTAATGAAAAACTGTTTTTT CASSPGQFNEKLFF
TRBJ1-1 many 14 TRBV27 . TGTGCCAGCAAGACATGGGTGATGAACACTGAAGCTTTCTTT CASKTWVMNTEAFF
TRBJ2-7 many 13 TRBV6-1 . TGTGCCAGCAGTGCGGGGGGCATGTACGAGCAGTACTTC CASSAGGMYEQYF
TRBJ1-2 . 15 TRBV5-1 . TGCGCCAGCAGCCGGGATCGGCAACATATCTATGGCTACACCTTC CASSRDRQHIYGYTF
TRBJ2-3 . 14 TRBV5-6 . TGTGCCAGCAGCTTGGGCGGACGGCCAGATACGCAGTATTTT CASSLGGRPDTQYF
TRBJ2-1 . 12 TRBV20-1 . TGCAGTGCTAGAGCGAGGATCCCTGGGCAGTTCTTC CSARARIPGQFF
TRBJ1-1 many 12 TRBV12-3/TRBV12-4 . TGTGCCAGCAGCCTCCATGGTGTTGAAGCTTTCTTT CASSLHGVEAFF
TRBJ2-1 many 12 TRBV6-2/TRBV6-3 . TGTGCCAGCGGGCAGAGGTACAATGAGCAGTTCTTC CASGQRYNEQFF
TRBJ1-1 . 16 TRBV18 TRBD1 TGTGCCAGCTCAGACCGGGACAGGGTGGGTTGGGCTGAAGCTTTCTTT CASSDRDRVGWAEAFF
TRBJ2-1 . 19 TRBV14 TRBD2 TGTGCCAGCAGCCAAGAACCCACGACTAGCGGGAGGCTTTACAATGAGCAGTTCTTC CASSQEPTTSGRLYNEQFF
TRBJ2-3 many 16 TRBV5-1 TRBD2 TGCGCCAGCAGCTCTCTGACTAGCCACAGCACAGATACGCAGTATTTT CASSSLTSHSTDTQYF
TRBJ2-1 many 13 TRBV2 . TGTGCCAGCAGTGCTGGGAAGTACAATGAGCAGTTCTTC CASSAGKYNEQFF
TRBJ2-1 few 18 TRBV7-8 TRBD1 TGTGCCAGCAGCCCCCAAACAGGGGCGACTCCACCTTACAATGAGCAGTTCTTC CASSPQTGATPPYNEQFF
TRBJ2-3 many 14 TRBV18 TRBD1 TGTGCCAGCTCCGACGGACAGGGCACAGATACGCAGTATTTT CASSDGQGTDTQYF
TRBJ2-5 many 13 TRBV29-1 . TGCAGCGTTGAGGAGGCGGGGAAAGAGACCCAGTACTTC CSVEEAGKETQYF
TRBJ1-1 many 15 TRBV12-3/TRBV12-4 . TGTGCCAGCAGCCCTCCGGGGGGAAATCACACTGAAGCTTTCTTT CASSPPGGNHTEAFF
TRBJ1-1 . 12 TRBV28 . TGTGCCAGCGGAGGGGCGTACACTGAAGCTTTCTTT CASGGAYTEAFF
TRBJ2-1 many 15 TRBV6-5 TRBD2 TGTGCCAGCAGTGTCGGGACTAGCGGGAACAATGAGCAGTTCTTC CASSVGTSGNNEQFF
TRBJ2-3 many 15 TRBV6-2/TRBV6-3 . TGTGCCAGCAGTCGCCTTCGAGGGCGCACAGATACGCAGTATTTT CASSRLRGRTDTQYF
TRBJ1-1 many 14 TRBV7-9 TRBD1 TGTGCCAGCAGCTTAGGGACAGGGAGCACTGAAGCTTTCTTT CASSLGTGSTEAFF
TRBJ2-1 . 18 TRBV5-1 TRBD2 TGCGCCAGCAGCTCTGCCCCTGCCGGGGGGATACCATACAATGAGCAGTTCTTC CASSSAPAGGIPYNEQFF
TRBJ2-3 many 15 TRBV5-1 . TGCGCCAGCAGCTCGTTTCGACAGAACACAGATACGCAGTATTTT CASSSFRQNTDTQYF
TRBJ1-3 . 16 TRBV2 . TGTGCCAGCAAAAATTCCGTCAGGGTGGTTGGAAACACCATATATTTT CASKNSVRVVGNTIYF
TRBJ1-5 . 11 TRBV6-1 . TGTGCCAGCGATAATTTCCAGCCCCAGCATTTT CASDNFQPQHF
TRBJ2-1 many 15 TRBV5-6 . TGTGCCAGCAGCTTCGGCGGGATTACCTACAATGAGCAGTTCTTC CASSFGGITYNEQFF